This T cell receptor (beta chain) was observed in a study of T-cell memory formation after mild COVID-19. Broader study findings: Clones shrinking between day 15 and 85 showed a balanced CD4/CD8 split, and those that grew later tilted toward CD4+.

One entry per CDR3 protein results from TCRdb running MiXCR on the 5' RACE reads. The repertoire includes 100,000 to 150,000 distinct CDR3 sequences, about a sixth of them detected once, and roughly 5.2% sits in the top ten. Germline values: CDR1 SEHNR, CDR2 FQNEAQ (reference sequence). The CDR3 spans 13 residues. V was clipped by 4 bases and J by 4 bases, with 8 bases between them. This clonotype has just a few counts. Its antigen remains unknown. The chain combines TRBV7-9 with TRBJ1-5, with D possibly matching TRBD1 (5 bases). The sample taken for sequencing was PBMCs or a T cell subset sorted from them (not recorded which). This sequence was found in a man aged 18 to 35 who had mild COVID-19 (a few samples of this study predate the infection). Cell type and time point are not known. CDR3 DNA: TGTGCCAGCAGCTGGGGCAAGAATCAGCCCCAGCATTTT. Protein sequence: CASSWGKNQPQHF.